The T cell receptor beta chain under discussion was sequenced for a study of blood T cells in healthy people across ages. Germline V gene lookup returns CDR1 MNHEY and CDR2 SVGAGI. With 5 bases clipped from V and 3 bases from J, the junction kept 6 bases outside the gene matches. The length of the CDR3 is 14 residues. This clonotype has a handful of counts. A second roughly 6 to 11 cycle PCR used barcoded and J-beta primers. A single record per CDR3 protein comes from TCRdb applying MiXCR to the 5' RACE reads. The profile shows roughly 1.5 million distinct CDR3 sequences, approximately 43% of them singletons.

The source is a woman aged 18-29 years in good health. This sequence joins TRBV6-5 and TRBJ2-7, with 8 bases aligning to TRBD1. The sequenced material came from blood. CDR3 amino acids: CASSGQGSIYEQYF. The CDR3 coding sequence is TGTGCCAGCAGTGGACAGGGTAGCATCTACGAGCAGTACTTC.